These 2 T cell receptor beta chains came from one sample sequenced in a study of glioma-infiltrating T cells after dendritic cell vaccination. Using immunoSEQ multiplex PCR, the repertoire was profiled, and TCRdb retains in-frame clones only, with some absent. The sample contains around 90,000 clones, approximately 80% of which appear only once. Time point here: after dendritic cell vaccination, including at tumor progression/relapse. The sample in question was blood, obtained after dendritic cell vaccination. These receptors came from a human donor with glioblastoma.

The chain recombines TRBV11-2 with TRBJ1-2; D may be TRBD1 (6 bases). CDR3 length: 16 residues. CDR1 is SGHAT, CDR2 FQNNGV, per germline. Trimming took off 4 bases at V and 1 base at J, with 16 bases between the two ends. CDR3 loop: CASSSGGGRDNYGYTF. The CDR3 DNA sequence: TGTGCCAGCAGCTCCGGGGGGGGCAGGGATAACTATGGCTACACCTTC.

The chain carries TRBV10-1 and TRBJ2-2; maybe TRBD1 (6 bases). The CDR3 runs to 14 residues. The ends were cut back, 8 bases at V and 0 bases at J, with 10 bases in the middle. CDR1 and CDR2 from the germline V gene are WNHNN and SYGVQD (reference sequence). Here the CDR3 DNA reads TGCGCCAGCCAAGGACAGTCGAACACCGGGGAGCTGTTTTTT. Translating it yields CASQGQSNTGELFF.